This record covers a single T cell receptor (beta chain). What it recognizes is unknown. The record originates from a study of CD8+CD57+ T cells in acquired aplastic anemia. Study as a whole: Across the sorted CD4+ and CD8+ cells, DNA amounts averaged 3.2 ug. Study-wide results and caveats: CD8+ Simpson's diversity showed no significant patient-control difference.

The patients chosen for sequencing had shown expansion of CD8+CD57+ cells (detected by flow cytometry). By the time of blood sampling, patients had still received no therapy. Per the germline V gene, CDR1 is SQVTM and CDR2 is ANQGSEA. The CDR3 consists of 15 residues. The V and J ends lost 0 bases and 3 bases, in that order; junction bases with no gene match: 8. Profiles of TCR beta VDJ and CDR3 were generated from a genomic DNA template. MiXCR was run by TCRdb on the reads, yielding one entry per CDR3 protein. Counted here are fewer than 200,000 distinct CDR3 sequences, 71% occurring once; the ten biggest clones make up more than 35%.

The specimen sequenced was sorted CD4+, CD8+, or CD8+CD57+ T cells (not recorded which) from PBMCs. The genes are TRBV29-1 and TRBJ2-7; TRBD1 agrees at 7 bases. This TCR was sampled from a human donor with aplastic anemia. CDR3 sequence: CSVEDDGTARYEQYF. The CDR3 DNA is TGCAGCGTTGAAGATGACGGGACAGCCCGCTACGAGCAGTACTTC.